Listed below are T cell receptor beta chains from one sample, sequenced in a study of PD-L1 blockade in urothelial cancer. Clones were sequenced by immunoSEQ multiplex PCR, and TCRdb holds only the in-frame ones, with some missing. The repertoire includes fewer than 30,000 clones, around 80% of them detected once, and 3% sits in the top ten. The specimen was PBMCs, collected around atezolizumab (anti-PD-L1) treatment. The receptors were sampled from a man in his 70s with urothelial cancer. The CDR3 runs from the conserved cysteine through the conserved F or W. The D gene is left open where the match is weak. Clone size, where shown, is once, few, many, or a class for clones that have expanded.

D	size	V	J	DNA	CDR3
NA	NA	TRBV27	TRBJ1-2	TGTGCCAGCAGGGGGCCGAGGCACTACACCTTC	CASRGPRHYTF
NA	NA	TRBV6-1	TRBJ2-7	TGTGCCAGCAGTGAAGGAGGAGCCGGGTTCTACGAGCAGTACTTC	CASSEGGAGFYEQYF
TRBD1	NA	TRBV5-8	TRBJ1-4	TGTGCCAGCAGCTCGACAGGGGGTAATGAAAAACTGTTTTTT	CASSSTGGNEKLFF
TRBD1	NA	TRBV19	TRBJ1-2	TGTGCCAGTAGTGCCACCGGGACAGCGATCGGCTACACCTTC	CASSATGTAIGYTF
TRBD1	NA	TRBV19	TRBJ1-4	TGTGCCAGTAGTAGCACCGGGACAGCTAATGAAAAACTGTTTTTT	CASSSTGTANEKLFF
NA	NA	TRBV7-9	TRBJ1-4	TGTGCCAGCAGCCCCAGCAACCGACGGGGTGAAAAACTGTTTTTT	CASSPSNRRGEKLFF
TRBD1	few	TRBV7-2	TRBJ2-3	TGTGCCAGCAGCTTAGGACCGGACAGGGTTTCGGATACGCAGTATTTT	CASSLGPDRVSDTQYF
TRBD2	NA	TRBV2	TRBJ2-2	TGTGCCAGCAGAATTACTAGCGGGGGGTCCGGCGGGGAGCTGTTTTTT	CASRITSGGSGGELFF
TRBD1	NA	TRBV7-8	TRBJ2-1	TGTGCCAGCAGCGAGATCCCAGGGGGCGAATACAATGAGCAGTTCTTC	CASSEIPGGEYNEQFF
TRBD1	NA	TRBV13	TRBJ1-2	TGTGCCAGCAGCTTACCCGCGGGACAGGGCGCGTGGGGCTACACCTTC	CASSLPAGQGAWGYTF
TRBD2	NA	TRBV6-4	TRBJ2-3	TGTGCCAGCAGTGCCTCGGGAGGCCAGGGAGATACGCAGTATTTT	CASSASGGQGDTQYF
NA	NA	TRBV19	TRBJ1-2	TGTGCCAGTAGCCCACAGGGTTTAGATGGCTACACCTTC	CASSPQGLDGYTF
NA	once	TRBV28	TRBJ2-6	TGTGCCAGCAGCTGGGGGGGCGCTGGGGCCAACGTCCTGACTTTC	CASSWGGAGANVLTF
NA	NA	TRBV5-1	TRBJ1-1	TGCGCCAGCAGGCCCCGGGGGATGAACACTGAAGCTTTCTTT	CASRPRGMNTEAFF
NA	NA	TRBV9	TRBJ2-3	TGTGCCAGCAGCGTAGCCGGTGCAGATACGCAGTATTTT	CASSVAGADTQYF
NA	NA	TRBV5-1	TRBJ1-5	TGCGCCAGCAGCTTGCAGGCAGGGGACCAGCCCCAGCATTTT	CASSLQAGDQPQHF
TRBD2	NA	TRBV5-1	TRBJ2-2	TGCGCCAGCAGCCCCGGCCGGCTAGCGGGGGTTAACACCGCGAACACCGGGGAGCTGTTTTTT	CASSPGRLAGVNTANTGELFF
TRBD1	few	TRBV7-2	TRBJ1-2	TGTGCCAGCAGCTTACTCGGACAGGGCGAAGGCTACACCTTC	CASSLLGQGEGYTF
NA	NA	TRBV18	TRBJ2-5	TGTGCCAGCTCACCACCTCAGGGGAAAGAGACCCAGTACTTC	CASSPPQGKETQYF
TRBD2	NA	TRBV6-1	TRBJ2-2	TGTGCCAGCAAGCTAGCGGAACACACCGGGGAGCTGTTTTTT	CASKLAEHTGELFF
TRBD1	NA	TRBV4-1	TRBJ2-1	TGCGCCAGCAGCCAAGAATTTGGGACAGGGTATTACAATGAGCAGTTCTTC	CASSQEFGTGYYNEQFF
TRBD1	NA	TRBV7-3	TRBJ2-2	TGTGCCAGCAGCCCAACCCGGGACAGGGGCACCGGGGAGCTGTTTTTT	CASSPTRDRGTGELFF
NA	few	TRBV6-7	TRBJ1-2	TGTGCCAGCCCTCGGGGGTGGTATGGCTACACCTTC	CASPRGWYGYTF
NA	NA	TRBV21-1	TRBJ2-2	TGTGCCAGCAGCGGAAACCGACAGGGGGCTCTTGGGGAGCTGTTTTTT	CASSGNRQGALGELFF
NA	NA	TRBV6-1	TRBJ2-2	TGTGCCATCCACCTAGACACCGGGGAGCTGTTTTTT	CAIHLDTGELFF
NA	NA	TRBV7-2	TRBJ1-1	TGTGCCAGCAGCCCTGAACAGGGAAGGAACACTGAAGCTTTCTTT	CASSPEQGRNTEAFF
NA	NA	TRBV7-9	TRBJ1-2	TGTGCCAGCAGCTTAGCTTTGGCAGGGCCCTATGGCTACACCTTC	CASSLALAGPYGYTF
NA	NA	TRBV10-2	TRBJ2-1	TGCGCCAGCAGGGGGGGAGAGAATGAGCAGTTCTTC	CASRGGENEQFF
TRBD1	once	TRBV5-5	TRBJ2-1	TGTGCCAGCAGCTTCGGACAGGGCTACAATGAGCAGTTCTTC	CASSFGQGYNEQFF
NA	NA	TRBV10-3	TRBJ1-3	TGTGCCATCGGTACAGGGACCTACTCTGGAAACACCATATATTTT	CAIGTGTYSGNTIYF
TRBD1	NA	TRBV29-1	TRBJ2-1	TGCAGCGTGGACAGGGTGGGCGGAAATGAGCAGTTCTTC	CSVDRVGGNEQFF
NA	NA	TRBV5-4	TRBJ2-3	TGCGCCAGCAGCCAAGCGACAGGGACTCCAGGAGATACGCAGTATTTT	CASSQATGTPGDTQYF
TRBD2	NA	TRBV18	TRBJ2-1	TGTGCCAGCTCACCACCTCGTCGGAGCGGGGGGGACAATGAGCAGTTCTTC	CASSPPRRSGGDNEQFF
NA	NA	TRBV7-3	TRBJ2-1	TGTGCCAGCAGCTTAAATCTTCTTAATGAGCAGTTCTTC	CASSLNLLNEQFF
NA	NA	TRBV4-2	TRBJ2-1	TGTGCCAGCAGCCAAGATCTGAGGGAGAGACAGTTCTTC	CASSQDLRERQFF
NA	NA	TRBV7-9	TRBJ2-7	TGTGCCAGCAGCTTAGAGTATGGGGGCGCGCCCTACGAGCAGTACTTC	CASSLEYGGAPYEQYF